The source of this TCR beta chain is a study of blood T cell repertoires in COVID-19. Generated by immunoSEQ multiplex PCR, the TCRdb table keeps only in-frame clones and is missing some. This table holds fewer than 250,000 clones, about 90% found once. V was clipped by 7 bases and J by 1 base, with 15 bases between them. The CDR3 consists of 15 residues. CDR1 is LGHNT, CDR2 FRNRAP, per germline. The chain is built from TRBV12-5 and TRBJ2-3; D might be TRBD2 (7 bases). The source is a woman in her 30s who had been exposed to COVID-19. Sequencing was done on a sample of PBMCs or T cells enriched from blood (not recorded which). CDR3 sequence: CASALSGGGTDTQYF. DNA for the CDR3: TGTGCTAGTGCCCTTTCGGGGGGCGGCACAGATACGCAGTATTTT.